The rows below give T cell receptor beta chains drawn from one sample of a study of cytomegalovirus exposure and HLA in healthy donors. The protocol was immunoSEQ multiplex PCR, while the TCRdb copy is restricted to in-frame clones and leaves out a portion. The repertoire holds some 160,000 clones, with approximately 83% as singletons. Sequencing input: PBMCs. Receptor source: a woman aged 40 to 50 in good health and CMV-seronegative. Both conserved end residues are part of each CDR3. Each record gives: V gene, clone size, CDR3 length, D gene, J gene, CDR3 DNA, CDR3 protein. D genes are given only for firm matches. Size is omitted from some rows. Given values are once, few, many or a class for expanded clones.

v_gene: TRBV6-1; abundance: -; len: 16; d_gene: -; j_gene: TRBJ1-3; CDR3nt: TGTGCCAGCAGTGAATTGACGGGGAACTCTGGAAACACCATATATTTT; CDR3aa: CASSELTGNSGNTIYF
v_gene: TRBV27; abundance: few; len: 15; d_gene: TRBD1; j_gene: TRBJ1-1; CDR3nt: TGTGCCAGCAGTTACATGGACAGGGCCAACACTGAAGCTTTCTTT; CDR3aa: CASSYMDRANTEAFF
v_gene: TRBV6-5; abundance: -; len: 16; d_gene: -; j_gene: TRBJ1-5; CDR3nt: TGTGCCAGCAGTTCTACCTCGGGGGGCCTCAATCAGCCCCAGCATTTT; CDR3aa: CASSSTSGGLNQPQHF
v_gene: TRBV5-8; abundance: few; len: 15; d_gene: -; j_gene: TRBJ1-5; CDR3nt: TGTGCCAGCAGCTTGGCCTCCGGGGGAAATCAGCCCCAGCATTTT; CDR3aa: CASSLASGGNQPQHF
v_gene: TRBV19; abundance: -; len: 15; d_gene: TRBD1; j_gene: TRBJ1-5; CDR3nt: TGTGCCAGTAGAGAGGGGGGACAGGGCAATCAGCCCCAGCATTTT; CDR3aa: CASREGGQGNQPQHF
v_gene: TRBV5-1; abundance: -; len: 11; d_gene: -; j_gene: TRBJ2-5; CDR3nt: TGCGCCAGCAGCCGCGGGGAGACCCAGTACTTC; CDR3aa: CASSRGETQYF
v_gene: TRBV30; abundance: -; len: 12; d_gene: -; j_gene: TRBJ1-2; CDR3nt: TGTGCCTGGAGGGCGGTCCTAAGCGGCTACACCTTC; CDR3aa: CAWRAVLSGYTF
v_gene: TRBV6-5; abundance: few; len: 14; d_gene: -; j_gene: TRBJ2-5; CDR3nt: TGTGCCAGCAGTTACTCTAGGGGGGGAGAGACCCAGTACTTC; CDR3aa: CASSYSRGGETQYF
v_gene: TRBV5-6; abundance: few; len: 18; d_gene: TRBD2; j_gene: TRBJ2-7; CDR3nt: TGTGCCAGCAGCTTGGCAAGTTGGGTGGGTAGCGGGGCCTACGAGCAGTACTTC; CDR3aa: CASSLASWVGSGAYEQYF
v_gene: TRBV4-2; abundance: -; len: 15; d_gene: -; j_gene: TRBJ2-5; CDR3nt: TGTGCCAGCAGCCAAATACGGGGGGCCCAAGAGACCCAGTACTTC; CDR3aa: CASSQIRGAQETQYF
v_gene: TRBV27; abundance: -; len: 16; d_gene: -; j_gene: TRBJ2-1; CDR3nt: TGTGCCAGCAGTCCCCATGGGGGGGGGCTGGGGTATGAGCAGTTCTTC; CDR3aa: CASSPHGGGLGYEQFF
v_gene: TRBV29-1; abundance: -; len: 15; d_gene: -; j_gene: TRBJ1-2; CDR3nt: TGCAGCGTTGAAGTTGCGAGCGCGGAAGAGGATGGCTACACCTTC; CDR3aa: CSVEVASAEEDGYTF
v_gene: TRBV2; abundance: few; len: 14; d_gene: -; j_gene: TRBJ2-2; CDR3nt: TGTGCCAGCCTCGGGGTGAGGGACACCGGGGAGCTGTTTTTT; CDR3aa: CASLGVRDTGELFF
v_gene: TRBV29-1; abundance: few; len: 14; d_gene: TRBD1; j_gene: TRBJ1-2; CDR3nt: TGCAGCGTTGATATGGACAGGGGAGGCTATGGCTACACCTTC; CDR3aa: CSVDMDRGGYGYTF
v_gene: TRBV5-8; abundance: -; len: 12; d_gene: TRBD1; j_gene: TRBJ2-7; CDR3nt: TGTGCCAGCAGCTTGGACAGGGGGATTAAGAAGTTC; CDR3aa: CASSLDRGIKKF
v_gene: TRBV2; abundance: -; len: 16; d_gene: -; j_gene: TRBJ1-6; CDR3nt: TGTGCCAGCAGTGAAGGGCAGGGCGACAATAATTCACCCCTCCACTTT; CDR3aa: CASSEGQGDNNSPLHF
v_gene: TRBV5-5; abundance: -; len: 14; d_gene: -; j_gene: TRBJ2-3; CDR3nt: TGTGCCAGCAGCACTGGGGGGGCCGCAGATACGCAGTATTTT; CDR3aa: CASSTGGAADTQYF
v_gene: TRBV11-1; abundance: -; len: 15; d_gene: -; j_gene: TRBJ2-7; CDR3nt: TGTGCCAGCAGCTTTCTGGGTTTCGCGGCCTACGAGCAGTACTTC; CDR3aa: CASSFLGFAAYEQYF
v_gene: TRBV10-2; abundance: few; len: 14; d_gene: -; j_gene: TRBJ2-2; CDR3nt: TGCGCCAGCAGGAAACCGACAGTAACCGGGGAGCTGTTTTTT; CDR3aa: CASRKPTVTGELFF
v_gene: TRBV30; abundance: -; len: 14; d_gene: -; j_gene: TRBJ1-6; CDR3nt: TGTGCCTGGAGTCGCGACTATGGGAATTCACCCCTCCACTTT; CDR3aa: CAWSRDYGNSPLHF
v_gene: TRBV5-1; abundance: once; len: 16; d_gene: -; j_gene: TRBJ1-2; CDR3nt: TGCGCCAGCAGCTTAACAAGTTCAGGGGTTCGGGATGGCTACACCTTC; CDR3aa: CASSLTSSGVRDGYTF
v_gene: TRBV5-1; abundance: -; len: 18; d_gene: -; j_gene: TRBJ1-2; CDR3nt: TGCGCCAGCAGCCCGACCGGGTCGGGGGGAAGTACTATCTATGGCTACACCTTC; CDR3aa: CASSPTGSGGSTIYGYTF
v_gene: TRBV21-1; abundance: once; len: 15; d_gene: -; j_gene: TRBJ2-3; CDR3nt: TGTGCCATGGTTTTGACGGGAGGGAGCACAGATACGCAGTATTTT; CDR3aa: CAMVLTGGSTDTQYF
v_gene: TRBV5-1; abundance: -; len: 14; d_gene: -; j_gene: TRBJ2-1; CDR3nt: TGCGCCAGCAGGGACGGAGGCTCCTACAATGAGCAGTTCTTC; CDR3aa: CASRDGGSYNEQFF
v_gene: TRBV18; abundance: once; len: 13; d_gene: -; j_gene: TRBJ2-3; CDR3nt: TGTGCCAGCTCTGACTTAAACACAGATACGCAGTATTTT; CDR3aa: CASSDLNTDTQYF
v_gene: TRBV5-1; abundance: -; len: 14; d_gene: -; j_gene: TRBJ2-3; CDR3nt: TGCGCCAGCAGCTCGGACAGTAGCACAGATACGCAGTATTTT; CDR3aa: CASSSDSSTDTQYF
v_gene: TRBV7-2; abundance: -; len: 15; d_gene: -; j_gene: TRBJ2-7; CDR3nt: TGTGCCAGCAGCTTAGGGCTGGACAACTCCTACGAGCAGTACTTC; CDR3aa: CASSLGLDNSYEQYF
v_gene: TRBV21-1; abundance: -; len: 14; d_gene: -; j_gene: TRBJ1-4; CDR3nt: TGTGCCAGGGGGGGAGGCGGACTCAAAAAAAAACTGTTTTTT; CDR3aa: CARGGGGLKKKLFF
v_gene: TRBV4-2; abundance: -; len: 16; d_gene: -; j_gene: TRBJ2-3; CDR3nt: TGTGCCAGCAGCCAAGATCCCCCGAGCGACACAGATACGCAGTATTTT; CDR3aa: CASSQDPPSDTDTQYF
v_gene: TRBV2; abundance: -; len: 15; d_gene: TRBD1; j_gene: TRBJ2-2; CDR3nt: TGTGCCAGCATCGGGTCAGGGGGGAACACCGGGGAGCTGTTTTTT; CDR3aa: CASIGSGGNTGELFF
v_gene: TRBV28; abundance: few; len: 15; d_gene: -; j_gene: TRBJ1-1; CDR3nt: TGTGCCAGCAGTTTGGCTGGGGCTATGGGCACTGAAGCTTTCTTT; CDR3aa: CASSLAGAMGTEAFF
v_gene: TRBV5-1; abundance: few; len: 15; d_gene: TRBD1; j_gene: TRBJ2-7; CDR3nt: TGCGCCAGCAGCTTGGACGGACAGGGTCTGGGGGAGCAGTACTTC; CDR3aa: CASSLDGQGLGEQYF
v_gene: TRBV19; abundance: -; len: 17; d_gene: TRBD1; j_gene: TRBJ1-4; CDR3nt: TGTGCCAGTAGTATTCGGGCAGGGGGTACTTCTTATGAAAAACTGTTTTTT; CDR3aa: CASSIRAGGTSYEKLFF